The clone carrying this TCR beta chain was counted between two and nine times. The sample comes from a study of regulatory T cells in long-lasting Graves disease. TCR beta libraries were built with iRepertoire HTBI primers and Arm-PCR of CDR3 regions. Each CDR3 protein is one row after TCRdb ran MiXCR on the multiplex PCR reads. In the table there are 400,000 to 450,000 distinct CDR3 sequences, about 15% of which are singletons. Time point here: newly diagnosed GD, antithyroid drugs for less than 3 months. Generation of the TCR library employed RNA extracted from PBMCs. The data also belong to a second study, concerning T cells in Graves' hyperthyroidism and ophthalmopathy. Per that study: The model identified upcoming ophthalmopathy a median around 7.1 months ahead of onset.

This receptor was obtained from a woman aged 25 to 39 with Graves disease. The input for sequencing was peripheral blood mononuclear cells (PBMCs), taken at new diagnosis, from a patient treated with antithyroid drugs.

CDR3 sequence: CASSKLADYNEQFF. The CDR3 DNA reads as TGTGCCAGTTCGAAGCTAGCGGATTACAATGAGCAGTTCTTC. This rearrangement joins TRBV19 to TRBJ2-1; 7 nucleotides agree with TRBD2. The V gene end was trimmed by 8 bases and the J gene end by 4 bases; junction bases not matched to a gene: 8. This CDR3 contains 14 residues. Looked up from germline, CDR1 is LNHDA and CDR2 is SQIVND (reference sequence).